The clone carrying this T cell receptor (beta chain) was counted only a few times. Its antigen is currently unknown. This specimen belongs to a study of beta chain features in type 1 diabetes. About the study: Cell yields, gender and age were comparable in patients and healthy donors. Study findings and constraints: Patients with type 1 diabetes showed fewer VDJ junction insertions and more deletions. Type 1 diabetes patients had moderately but significantly shorter TCRB CDR3s in all four CD4+ subsets.

Every isolated RNA sample was fully reverse transcribed, so sequencing captured expressed TCRB transcripts. Here immunoSEQ multiplex PCR was the method, and the copy in TCRdb shows in-frame clones only, minus some. The sample records 250,000 to 350,000 clones, approximately 14% being singletons. By way of CD45RO/CCR7/CD25/CD127/CD95/CD27, the CD4+ regulatory, stem cell-like memory, central memory and naive cells were sorted. With 5 bases removed from V and 4 bases from J, the gap between germline ends came to 21 bases. Germline values: CDR1 MNHEY, CDR2 SMNVEV (reference sequence). The CDR3 contains 16 residues.

The sequenced sample consisted of central memory CD4+ T cells from blood. The receptor was derived from a man aged 30 to 39 in good health. The chain joins TRBV27 to TRBJ2-7; either TRBD1 or TRBD2 may supply D (5 bases each). The CDR3 sequence: CASSPVGLGGTYEQYF. As DNA, the CDR3 is TGTGCCAGCAGTCCAGTAGGTCTGGGTGGGACGTACGAGCAGTACTTC.